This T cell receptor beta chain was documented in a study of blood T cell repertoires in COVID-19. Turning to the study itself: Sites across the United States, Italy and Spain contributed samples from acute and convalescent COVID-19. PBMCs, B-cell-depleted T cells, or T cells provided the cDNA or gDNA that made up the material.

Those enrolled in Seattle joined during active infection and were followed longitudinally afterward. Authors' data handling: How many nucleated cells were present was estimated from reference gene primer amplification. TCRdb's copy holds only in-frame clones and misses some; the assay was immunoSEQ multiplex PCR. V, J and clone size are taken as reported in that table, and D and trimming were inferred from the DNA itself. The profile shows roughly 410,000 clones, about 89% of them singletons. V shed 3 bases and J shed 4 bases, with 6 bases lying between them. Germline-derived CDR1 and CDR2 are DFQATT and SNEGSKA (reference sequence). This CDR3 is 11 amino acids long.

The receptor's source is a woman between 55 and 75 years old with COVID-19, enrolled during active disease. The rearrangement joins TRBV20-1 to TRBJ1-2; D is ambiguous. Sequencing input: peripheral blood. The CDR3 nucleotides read TGCAGTGCTAGCTTCAGCTATGGCTACACCTTC. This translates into CSASFSYGYTF.